The subject of this entry is one TCR beta chain. Per germline, CDR1 MNHEY and CDR2 SMNVEV (reference sequence). Trimming cost V 3 bases and J 2 bases, with 14 bases left between them. The CDR3 is 15 amino acids. The data were taken from a study of shared clonotypes between healthy human individuals. DNA at about 190 ng, tens of thousands of T cell genomes, went into sorted-subset replicate PCRs. Clones were read by immunoSEQ multiplex PCR, and TCRdb kept only the in-frame ones, dropping some. The repertoire holds roughly 2,000,000 clones, about 95% seen once, with under 1.5% in the top ten. CD45RO-negative, CCR7-selected cells formed the naive CD8 fraction, which excluded terminally differentiated effector memory CD45RA+ cells.

This rearrangement joins TRBV27 to TRBJ2-7, with unresolved D. The origin of this receptor is a young man in good health. The sequencing input was naive CD8+ T cells sorted from blood. CDR3: CASSFGSNGAYEQYF. The DNA of the CDR3 is TGTGCCAGCAGTTTTGGCTCAAATGGGGCCTACGAGCAGTACTTC.